The clone carrying this TCR beta chain appeared a single time. Its antigen is undetermined. The data derive from a study of cytomegalovirus exposure and HLA in healthy donors. Primers for the PCR totalled 60 Vbeta and 13 Jbeta. Libraries were prepared by immunoSEQ multiplex PCR; TCRdb keeps only in-frame clonotypes and omits some of them. This table holds 95,000 to 150,000 clones, 60% to 85% found once. Whole-study results and caveats: Researchers reported that a few CMV-associated chains were confirmed in vitro as CMV antigen-specific.

CDR3 length: 15 residues. Germline V gives CDR1 MNHEY, CDR2 SMNVEV (reference sequence). V lost 4 bases and J 5 bases, leaving 15 bases between the germline ends. The sequencing sample was made of PBMCs. The origin of this receptor is a woman aged 40 to 50 in good health and CMV-seropositive. The V and J genes are TRBV27 and TRBJ1-5; D is unclear. The CDR3, as DNA: TGTGCCAGCAGTTCGCTCTCCGAGCCCGATCAGCCCCAGCATTTT. It specifies CASSSLSEPDQPQHF.